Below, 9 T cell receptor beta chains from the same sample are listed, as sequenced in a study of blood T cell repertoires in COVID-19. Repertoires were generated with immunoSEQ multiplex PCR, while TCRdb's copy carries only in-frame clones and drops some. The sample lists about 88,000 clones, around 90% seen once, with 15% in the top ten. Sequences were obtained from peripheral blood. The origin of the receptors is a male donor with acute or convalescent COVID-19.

The CDR3 protein is CASSFSRDSGELFF. The CDR3 DNA reads TGTGCCAGCAGCTTTTCGCGGGATTCCGGGGAGCTGTTTTTT. The chain uses TRBV11-3 and TRBJ2-2; a weak D match, TRBD2 (6 bases). The CDR3 contains 14 residues. V shed 3 bases and J shed 6 bases, with 11 bases lying between them. Germline lookup yields CDR1 SGHNT and CDR2 YENEEA.

CDR3 loop: CAIRRARDQPQHF. CDR3 nucleotides: TGTGCCATCAGAAGGGCGCGGGATCAGCCCCAGCATTTT. The chain links TRBV10-3 to TRBJ1-5; D not resolved. The CDR3 runs 13 residues. V was cut by 6 bases and J by 5 bases, with 11 bases left in between. CDR1 ENHRY and CDR2 SYGVKD come from the germline V gene.

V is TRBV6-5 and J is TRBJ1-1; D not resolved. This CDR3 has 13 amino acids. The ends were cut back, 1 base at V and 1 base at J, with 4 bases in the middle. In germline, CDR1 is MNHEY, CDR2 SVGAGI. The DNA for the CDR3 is TGTGCCAGCAGTTACTGGCAGAACACTGAAGCTTTCTTT. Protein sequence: CASSYWQNTEAFF.

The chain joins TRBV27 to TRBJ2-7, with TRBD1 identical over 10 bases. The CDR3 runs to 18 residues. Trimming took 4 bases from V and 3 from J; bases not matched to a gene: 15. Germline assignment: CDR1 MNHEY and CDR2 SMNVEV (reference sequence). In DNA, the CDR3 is TGTGCCAGCAGTTCATTTTCCCCGGGACAGGGGTCCTACTACGAGCAGTACTTC. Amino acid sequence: CASSSFSPGQGSYYEQYF.

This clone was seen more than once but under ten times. The CDR3 here is CASSHTRDSHSTNEQFF. Written as DNA, the CDR3 is TGTGCCAGCAGCCATACTCGGGACTCCCATAGTACCAATGAGCAGTTCTTC. The V and J genes are TRBV3-1 (or the pseudogene TRBV3-2) and TRBJ2-1; perhaps TRBD2 as D (6 bases). In germline, CDR1 is LGHDT, CDR2 YNNKEL (reference sequence). This CDR3 has 17 amino acids. The V gene lost 3 bases and the J gene lost 6 bases, with 21 bases spanning the gap.

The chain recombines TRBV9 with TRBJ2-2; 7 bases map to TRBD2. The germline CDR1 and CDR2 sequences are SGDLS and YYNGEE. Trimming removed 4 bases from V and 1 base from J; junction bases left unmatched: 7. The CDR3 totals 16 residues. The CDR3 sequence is CASSQGAGWNTGELFF. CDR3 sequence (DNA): TGTGCCAGCAGCCAGGGAGCGGGGTGGAACACCGGGGAGCTGTTTTTT. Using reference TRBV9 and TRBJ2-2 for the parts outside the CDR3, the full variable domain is DSGVTQTPKHLITATGQRVTLRCSPRSGDLSVYWYQQSLDQGLQFLIQYYNGEERAKGNILERFSAQQFPDLHSELNLSSLELGDSALYFCASSQGAGWNTGELFFGEGSRLTVL.

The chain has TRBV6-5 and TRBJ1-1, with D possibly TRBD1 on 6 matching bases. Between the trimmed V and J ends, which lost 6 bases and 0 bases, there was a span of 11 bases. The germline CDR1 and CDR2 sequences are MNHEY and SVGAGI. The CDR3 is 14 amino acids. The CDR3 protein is CASRKDSVNTEAFF. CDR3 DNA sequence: TGTGCCAGCAGGAAGGACAGCGTGAACACTGAAGCTTTCTTT.

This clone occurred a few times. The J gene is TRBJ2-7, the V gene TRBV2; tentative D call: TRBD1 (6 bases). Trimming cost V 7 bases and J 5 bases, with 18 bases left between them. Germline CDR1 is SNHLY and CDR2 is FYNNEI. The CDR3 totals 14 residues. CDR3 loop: CASNTGTLPHEQYF. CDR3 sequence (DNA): TGTGCCAGCAACACCGGGACACTCCCCCACGAGCAGTACTTC.

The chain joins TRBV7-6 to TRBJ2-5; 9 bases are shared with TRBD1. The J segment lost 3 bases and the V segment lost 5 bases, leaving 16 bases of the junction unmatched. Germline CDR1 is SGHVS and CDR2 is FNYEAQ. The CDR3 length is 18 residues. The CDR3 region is CASSKSRSVGQGEETQYF. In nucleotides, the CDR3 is TGTGCCAGCAGCAAATCCCGATCTGTGGGACAGGGAGAAGAGACCCAGTACTTC.